This TCR beta chain was documented in a study of human T cells and chemical hapten exposure. This clonotype was detected a few times. Time point in this sample: pre-sensitization, week 0. Treatment specified: therapeutic diphenylcyclopropenone sensitization with weekly scalp DPC. Using its own MiXCR run on the RACE reads, TCRdb lists one record per CDR3 protein. In the table there are 95,000 to 100,000 distinct CDR3 sequences, 10% to 11% of which are singletons. In germline, CDR1 is SQVTM, CDR2 ANQGSEA. The CDR3 length is 13 residues. This clonotype was obtained from a woman aged 60-70 years with alopecia areata. Some clones in this sample may be carry-over from other donors' samples. The chain combines TRBV29-1 with TRBJ2-1; 12 bases match TRBD1. Sequenced material: whole blood, taken in connection with sensitization to the hapten diphenylcyclopropenone (DPC). The CDR3 is CRVGQGAGNEQFF. The CDR3 DNA is TGCAGGGTGGGACAGGGGGCCGGCAATGAGCAGTTCTTC.